The rows below give T cell receptor beta chains drawn from one sample of a study of T cell repertoires in cytomegalovirus infection. A single record per CDR3 protein comes from TCRdb applying MiXCR to the reads. The table includes around 130,000 distinct CDR3 sequences, 20% to 30% detected once. These receptors have no known antigen. The specimen was PBMCs, sequenced either directly or after in vitro stimulation (not recorded which). These receptors originate from a human donor in good health (CMV status not recorded). Some clones in this sample may be carry-over from other donors' samples. Both conserved end residues are part of each CDR3. A D gene is named only where the DNA matches it firmly. Clone size appears in some rows only: once, few, many, or a class for an expanded clone.

size: many; J: TRBJ2-3; V: TRBV7-2; D: TRBD2; CDR3: CASSEPAGRTDTQYF; DNA: TGTGCCAGCAGCGAACCAGCGGGACGCACAGATACGCAGTATTTT
size: NA; J: TRBJ2-1; V: TRBV7-2; D: NA; CDR3: CASAPGAARINEQFF; DNA: TGTGCCAGCGCACCGGGAGCGGCTCGGATCAATGAGCAGTTCTTC
size: NA; J: TRBJ2-5; V: TRBV18; D: TRBD1; CDR3: CASSAEAGGRETQYF; DNA: TGTGCCAGCTCCGCCGAAGCAGGGGGCCGAGAGACCCAGTACTTC
size: many; J: TRBJ1-4; V: TRBV7-9; D: NA; CDR3: CASSPGGQSNEKLFF; DNA: TGTGCCAGCAGTCCCGGGGGCCAGTCTAATGAAAAACTGTTTTTT
size: few; J: TRBJ2-7; V: TRBV7-2; D: NA; CDR3: CASSLTGIEQYF; DNA: TGTGCCAGCAGTCTTACAGGGATAGAGCAGTACTTC
size: NA; J: TRBJ2-3; V: TRBV11-2; D: TRBD1; CDR3: CASSLRRQGVGTDTQYF; DNA: TGTGCCAGCAGCTTAAGACGACAGGGAGTGGGCACAGATACGCAGTATTTT
size: few; J: TRBJ2-1; V: TRBV11-2; D: TRBD1; CDR3: CASTLGDRNNEQFF; DNA: TGTGCCAGCACCCTAGGGGACAGGAACAATGAGCAGTTCTTC
size: many; J: TRBJ1-5; V: TRBV11-2; D: TRBD1; CDR3: CASSLTTGGWQPQHF; DNA: TGTGCCAGCAGCTTGACTACAGGGGGTTGGCAGCCCCAGCATTTT
size: NA; J: TRBJ2-1; V: TRBV20-1; D: NA; CDR3: CSARVGGGPYNEQFF; DNA: TGCAGTGCTAGAGTTGGCGGGGGCCCTTACAATGAGCAGTTCTTC
size: few; J: TRBJ2-2; V: TRBV7-8; D: NA; CDR3: CASSYGTFGGELFF; DNA: TGTGCCAGCAGTTATGGCACATTCGGCGGGGAGCTGTTTTTT
size: NA; J: TRBJ2-7; V: TRBV12-3/TRBV12-4; D: TRBD2; CDR3: CASSLFGGSSEQYF; DNA: TGTGCCAGCAGTTTATTCGGGGGGTCGTCTGAGCAGTACTTC
size: NA; J: TRBJ1-4; V: TRBV5-1; D: TRBD1; CDR3: CASSLGGQGTEKLFF; DNA: TGCGCCAGCAGCTTGGGTGGACAGGGGACCGAAAAACTGTTTTTT
size: few; J: TRBJ2-7; V: TRBV11-2; D: NA; CDR3: CASSQDPGLGYEQYF; DNA: TGTGCCAGCAGCCAGGATCCGGGACTGGGATACGAGCAGTACTTC
size: many; J: TRBJ2-5; V: TRBV20-1; D: NA; CDR3: CSASRDSGTQETQYF; DNA: TGCAGTGCTAGTAGAGATTCCGGGACCCAGGAGACCCAGTACTTC
size: NA; J: TRBJ2-5; V: TRBV12-3/TRBV12-4; D: NA; CDR3: CASGIETQYF; DNA: TGTGCCAGCGGTATCGAGACCCAGTACTTC
size: NA; J: TRBJ1-4; V: TRBV30; D: NA; CDR3: CAWSLHPSTATNEKLFF; DNA: TGTGCCTGGAGTCTTCATCCCTCCACAGCAACTAATGAAAAACTGTTTTTT
size: few; J: TRBJ1-2; V: TRBV18; D: NA; CDR3: CASSLDSSYGYTF; DNA: TGTGCCAGCTCACTGGACAGTTCCTATGGCTACACCTTC
size: NA; J: TRBJ2-2; V: TRBV19; D: NA; CDR3: CASSKRVTPTGELFF; DNA: TGTGCCAGTAGTAAACGAGTAACCCCCACCGGGGAGCTGTTTTTT
size: few; J: TRBJ1-2; V: TRBV29-1; D: NA; CDR3: CSVTDHTNRASNYGYTF; DNA: TGCAGCGTCACCGACCATACTAACAGAGCCTCTAACTATGGCTACACCTTC
size: NA; J: TRBJ2-6; V: TRBV24-1; D: NA; CDR3: CATSDRNSGANVLTF; DNA: TGTGCCACCAGTGATCGAAATTCTGGGGCCAACGTCCTGACTTTC
size: NA; J: TRBJ2-1; V: TRBV20-1; D: NA; CDR3: CSARATTLYNEQFF; DNA: TGCAGTGCTAGAGCCACTACTTTGTACAATGAGCAGTTCTTC
size: many; J: TRBJ1-3; V: TRBV6-1; D: NA; CDR3: CASSDDQSGNTIYF; DNA: TGTGCCAGCAGTGACGACCAATCTGGAAACACCATATATTTT
size: many; J: TRBJ1-1; V: TRBV7-3; D: NA; CDR3: CASSLDGLYTEAFF; DNA: TGTGCCAGCAGCCTAGACGGGCTATACACTGAAGCTTTCTTT
size: NA; J: TRBJ1-2; V: TRBV28; D: NA; CDR3: CASNGNYGYTF; DNA: TGTGCCAGCAACGGTAACTATGGCTACACCTTC
size: NA; J: TRBJ1-5; V: TRBV19; D: NA; CDR3: CASRKGGSNQPQHF; DNA: TGTGCCAGTAGAAAAGGAGGGAGCAATCAGCCCCAGCATTTT
size: few; J: TRBJ2-2; V: TRBV6-2/TRBV6-3; D: NA; CDR3: CASSLQVTNTGELFF; DNA: TGTGCCAGCAGTCTACAGGTTACAAACACCGGGGAGCTGTTTTTT
size: NA; J: TRBJ2-7; V: TRBV11-2; D: TRBD2; CDR3: CASSLESGRFSYEQYF; DNA: TGTGCCAGCAGCTTAGAAAGCGGGAGGTTCTCCTACGAGCAGTACTTC
size: few; J: TRBJ1-5; V: TRBV6-2/TRBV6-3; D: NA; CDR3: CASSYGMGGGGQPQHF; DNA: TGTGCCAGCAGTTACGGAATGGGGGGCGGAGGTCAGCCCCAGCATTTT
size: few; J: TRBJ2-3; V: TRBV6-5; D: NA; CDR3: CASIAPSTDTQYF; DNA: TGTGCCAGCATAGCGCCCAGCACAGATACGCAGTATTTT
size: NA; J: TRBJ2-7; V: TRBV24-1; D: NA; CDR3: CATSEGPYEQYF; DNA: TGTGCCACCAGTGAGGGTCCCTACGAGCAGTACTTC
size: many; J: TRBJ2-3; V: TRBV7-8; D: NA; CDR3: CASSPQALASTDTQYF; DNA: TGTGCCAGCAGCCCCCAGGCGCTAGCTAGCACAGATACGCAGTATTTT
size: few; J: TRBJ1-2; V: TRBV7-2; D: NA; CDR3: CASSPRVGSNYGYTF; DNA: TGTGCCAGCAGCCCCCGGGTGGGGTCTAACTATGGCTACACCTTC
size: NA; J: TRBJ1-5; V: TRBV12-3/TRBV12-4; D: TRBD1; CDR3: CASKDRGGQPQHF; DNA: TGTGCCAGCAAAGACAGGGGAGGACAGCCCCAGCATTTT
size: NA; J: TRBJ2-7; V: TRBV6-2/TRBV6-3; D: TRBD1; CDR3: CAIRRDRVAYEQYF; DNA: TGTGCCATCAGAAGAGACAGGGTAGCCTACGAGCAGTACTTC
size: NA; J: TRBJ1-4; V: TRBV25-1; D: TRBD1; CDR3: CASSENRGQDEKLFF; DNA: TGTGCCAGCAGTGAAAACAGGGGGCAGGATGAAAAACTGTTTTTT
size: NA; J: TRBJ1-2; V: TRBV25-1; D: TRBD1; CDR3: CASSEWQGAGYTF; DNA: TGTGCCAGCAGTGAATGGCAGGGGGCTGGCTACACCTTC
size: many; J: TRBJ2-1; V: TRBV11-3; D: NA; CDR3: CASSLSGGAQFF; DNA: TGTGCCAGCAGCTTATCCGGGGGCGCGCAGTTCTTC
size: many; J: TRBJ2-5; V: TRBV7-2; D: TRBD1; CDR3: CASSLARGQETQYF; DNA: TGTGCCAGCAGCTTAGCCAGGGGGCAAGAGACCCAGTACTTC
size: once; J: TRBJ1-2; V: TRBV11-2; D: NA; CDR3: CASSLRQGGYTF; DNA: TGTGCCAGCAGCTTACGCCAGGGCGGCTACACCTTC
size: many; J: TRBJ1-1; V: TRBV7-2; D: NA; CDR3: CASRVQATNTEAFF; DNA: TGTGCCAGCAGGGTACAAGCAACGAACACTGAAGCTTTCTTT
size: few; J: TRBJ2-5; V: TRBV28; D: TRBD2; CDR3: CASSLPSSGRHQETQYF; DNA: TGTGCCAGCAGTCTTCCCTCTAGCGGGAGGCACCAAGAGACCCAGTACTTC
size: NA; J: TRBJ2-3; V: TRBV7-2; D: TRBD2; CDR3: CASGSGTADTQYF; DNA: TGTGCCAGCGGCAGCGGGACGGCAGATACGCAGTATTTT
size: NA; J: TRBJ2-3; V: TRBV18; D: NA; CDR3: CASSPRLEDTQYF; DNA: TGTGCCAGCTCACCCCGACTAGAGGATACGCAGTATTTT
size: few; J: TRBJ2-5; V: TRBV7-2; D: NA; CDR3: CASSYQALKGETQYF; DNA: TGTGCCAGCAGCTATCAGGCCCTCAAGGGGGAGACCCAGTACTTC
size: once; J: TRBJ1-5; V: TRBV6-5; D: NA; CDR3: CASSQQRARRGQPQHF; DNA: TGTGCCAGCAGCCAACAACGGGCGAGGAGGGGCCAGCCCCAGCATTTT
size: NA; J: TRBJ2-1; V: TRBV7-8; D: TRBD2; CDR3: CASSLGTSAWYNEQFF; DNA: TGTGCCAGCAGCTTAGGGACTAGCGCGTGGTACAATGAGCAGTTCTTC